Below, 21 T cell receptor beta chains from the same sample are listed, as sequenced in a study of blood T cell repertoires in COVID-19. Using immunoSEQ multiplex PCR, the repertoire was profiled, and TCRdb retains in-frame clones only, with some absent. The sample contains about 260,000 clones, around 84% of which appear only once. The specimen was PBMCs or T cells enriched from blood (not recorded which). These receptors all come from a man younger than 40 with acute COVID-19.

The chain combines TRBV10-3 with TRBJ1-4; weak D call: TRBD1 (5 bases). Germline V gene lookup returns CDR1 ENHRY and CDR2 SYGVKD. The CDR3 is made up of 13 amino acids. Trimming removed 8 bases at V and 7 bases at J, with 14 bases between. Here the CDR3 DNA reads TGTGCCATCTTTCCAGGGTTGGTTGAAAAACTGTTTTTT. It encodes CAIFPGLVEKLFF.

This sequence joins TRBV9 and TRBJ1-3; TRBD1 is a possible D gene (5 bases). Per the germline V gene, CDR1 is SGDLS and CDR2 is YYNGEE. V was trimmed by 3 bases and J by 7 bases, leaving 20 bases between them. This CDR3 contains 16 residues. The CDR3 nucleotides read TGTGCCAGCAGCGCGACGGGACTCCAAATAAGCAACACCATATATTTT. It is translated as CASSATGLQISNTIYF.

The chain employs TRBV6-5 and TRBJ1-1; TRBD1 matches at 7 bases. The CDR3 runs 12 residues. Germline V CDR1 and CDR2: MNHEY, SVGAGI. J lost 4 bases, V lost 5 bases, and 1 base had no gene match. CDR3 DNA: TGTGCCAGCAGTACAGGGGTCACTGAAGCTTTCTTT. Residues: CASSTGVTEAFF.

The chain combines TRBV4-2 with TRBJ2-3; the match to TRBD2 covers 8 bases. Per germline, CDR1 LGHNA and CDR2 YNFKEQ. Trimming took 1 base from V and 2 from J; bases not matched to a gene: 8. The CDR3 contains 17 residues. This CDR3 reads CASSQGGGRGYTDTQYF. The CDR3 nucleotides read TGTGCCAGCAGCCAAGGCGGGGGGCGCGGATACACAGATACGCAGTATTTT.

Only one count was recorded for this clone. The chain's CDR3 is CASSLVSQGIGSNQPQHF. CDR3 DNA: TGTGCCAGCAGCTTAGTTTCCCAGGGGATCGGAAGCAATCAGCCCCAGCATTTT. V gene TRBV11-3 combines with J gene TRBJ1-5; tentatively, D is TRBD1 (6 bases). The CDR3 runs to 18 residues. The germline gives CDR1 SGHNT, CDR2 YENEEA. V was trimmed by 1 base and J by 1 base, leaving 17 bases between them.

The gene calls are TRBV7-6 and TRBJ1-1; no firm D call. The CDR3 length is 15 residues. V was pared by 0 bases and J by 1 base, with 9 bases between. Germline CDR1 reads SGHVS; CDR2 reads FNYEAQ. Here the CDR3 DNA reads TGTGCCAGCAGCTTAGCGCAGGCAGGGAACACTGAAGCTTTCTTT. Translation: CASSLAQAGNTEAFF.

This clone was counted a single time. V and J are TRBV11-2 and TRBJ2-1, with D possibly being TRBD2 (7 bases). The CDR3 consists of 15 residues. The germline V gene encodes CDR1 SGHAT and CDR2 FQNNGV. The ends were cut back, 5 bases at V and 8 bases at J, with 19 bases in the middle. The chain's CDR3 is CASSPWGGEYDEQFF. The DNA for the CDR3 is TGTGCCAGCAGCCCCTGGGGGGGCGAGTACGATGAGCAGTTCTTC. The variable domain in full, with the rest retrieved from reference TRBV11-2 and TRBJ2-1, is EAGVAQSPRYKIIEKRQSVAFWCNPISGHATLYWYQQILGQGPKLLIQFQNNGVVDDSQLPKDRFSAERLKGVDSTLKIQPAKLEDSAVYLCASSPWGGEYDEQFFGPGTRLTVL.

The chain uses TRBV5-1 and TRBJ1-1, with D unclear. V was cut by 4 bases and J by 4 bases, with 5 bases left in between. This CDR3 has 11 residues. Germline V lookup: CDR1 SGHRS, CDR2 YFSETQ. The CDR3 DNA follows: TGCGCCAGCAGCGTCGGCACTGAAGCTTTCTTT. Encoded protein: CASSVGTEAFF.

V usage is TRBV18 and J usage is TRBJ1-3, with D hard to call. CDR3 length: 17 residues. The V and J ends lost 0 bases and 0 bases respectively, with 12 bases between them. Germline CDR1 is KGHSH and CDR2 is LQKENI. The CDR3 is CASSPPNRDFSGNTIYF. The CDR3 nucleotides read TGTGCCAGCTCACCACCTAACCGGGATTTCTCTGGAAACACCATATATTTT.

The CDR3 protein is CASSLGGDTEAFF. As DNA, the CDR3 is TGTGCCAGCAGCCTCGGAGGCGACACTGAAGCTTTCTTT. The chain carries TRBV9 and TRBJ1-1; D unclear. Per the germline V gene, CDR1 is SGDLS and CDR2 is YYNGEE. The germline V and J ends were trimmed by 4 bases and 3 bases, with 10 bases remaining between them. This CDR3 spans 13 amino acids.

The chain links TRBV24-1 to TRBJ1-1; 7 positions match TRBD1. The CDR3 spans 13 residues. CDR1 KGHDR and CDR2 SFDVKD come from the germline V gene. The J segment lost 8 bases and the V segment lost 2 bases, leaving 4 bases of the junction unmatched. The CDR3 nucleotides are TGTGCCACCAGTGATTACACAGGGGCCGAAGCTTTCTTT. Its translation is CATSDYTGAEAFF.

V usage is TRBV2 and J usage is TRBJ2-7, with 7 bases matching TRBD1. The CDR3 is made up of 14 amino acids. Germline V CDR1 and CDR2: SNHLY, FYNNEI. V gave up 8 bases and J gave up 1 base; unmatched junction bases: 8. For the CDR3, the DNA is TGTGCCAGCCGGACCGACAGGGAATCCTACGAGCAGTACGTC. This encodes CASRTDRESYEQYV.

Here the CDR3 DNA reads TGTGCCAGCAGTAATGGACAGGGGAACACCGGGGAGCTGTTTTTT. Its translation: CASSNGQGNTGELFF. The rearrangement links TRBV6-4 to TRBJ2-2, with 8 bases matching TRBD1. The CDR3 is made up of 15 amino acids. Germline V lookup: CDR1 MRHNA, CDR2 SNTAGT. With V trimmed by 5 bases and J by 1 base, 3 bases remained unmatched.

CDR3 loop: CASRSGLTNEKLFF. CDR3 in DNA: TGTGCCAGCAGGTCAGGGCTCACTAATGAAAAACTGTTTTTT. The V and J genes are TRBV27 and TRBJ1-4; D might be TRBD1 (5 bases). The CDR3 contains 14 residues. The germline V gene has CDR1 MNHEY and CDR2 SMNVEV (reference sequence). Trimming removed 6 bases from V and 2 bases from J, with 10 bases in between.

This clone has only a few counts. CDR3 DNA: TGTGCCAGCAGTGCCGGGACACAAGAGACCCAGTACTTC. Residues: CASSAGTQETQYF. V and J are TRBV6-4 and TRBJ2-5, with a weak D call TRBD1 (6 bases). The V and J ends lost 4 bases and 2 bases respectively, with 8 bases between them. This CDR3 has 13 amino acids. The germline gives CDR1 MRHNA, CDR2 SNTAGT.

The J gene is TRBJ2-4, the V gene TRBV6-5; D is possibly TRBD1 (5 bases). V was trimmed by 10 bases and J by 9 bases, leaving 10 bases between them. The germline V gene has CDR1 MNHEY and CDR2 SVGAGI. This CDR3 has 10 residues. CDR3 region: CATSRGIQYF. CDR3 sequence (DNA): TGTGCCACCTCAAGGGGCATTCAGTACTTC.

V gene TRBV6-5 combines with J gene TRBJ1-2; TRBD1 agrees at 9 bases. V shed 10 bases, J shed 8 bases, and the junction held 14 bases outside the gene matches. CDR3 length equals 14 residues. CDR1 is MNHEY and CDR2 is SVGAGI in the germline V gene. CDR3 nucleotides: TGTGCCACCCTCCTTGGGACAGGGAGTCGGGGCTACACCTTC. It yields the protein CATLLGTGSRGYTF.

V gene TRBV6-4 combines with J gene TRBJ2-1; no reliable D call. The CDR3 spans 15 residues. Germline CDR1 is MRHNA and CDR2 is SNTAGT. Trimming took 3 bases from V and 8 from J, leaving 17 bases between them. Written as DNA, the CDR3 is TGTGCCAGCAGTGAAGCTAGGATTGGTTCCGATGAGCAGTTCTTC. This gives the protein CASSEARIGSDEQFF.

V gene TRBV18 combines with J gene TRBJ2-2; D is possibly TRBD1 (5 bases). CDR1 is KGHSH and CDR2 is LQKENI in the germline V gene. The germline V and J ends were trimmed by 3 bases and 4 bases, with 15 bases remaining between them. CDR3 length: 16 residues. Here the CDR3 reads CASSPWADTVTGELFF. CDR3 DNA: TGTGCCAGCTCACCGTGGGCGGACACCGTCACCGGGGAGCTGTTTTTT.

Comments on this clone: At the DNA level, this CDR3 is encoded by other sequences in the same sample as well. The J gene is TRBJ1-4, the V gene TRBV18, with 7 positions matching TRBD1. The CDR3 totals 15 residues. CDR1 KGHSH and CDR2 LQKENI come from the germline V gene. Unmatched junction bases numbered 1, after V lost 3 bases and J lost 0 bases. The CDR3 spells CASSPGTATNEKLFF. The CDR3 nucleotides are TGTGCCAGCTCACCGGGGACAGCAACTAATGAAAAACTGTTTTTT.

This sequence joins TRBV11-2 and TRBJ1-6, with unresolved D. Trimming shortened V by 1 base and J by 8 bases, and 9 bases separated the two germline ends. Germline V gives CDR1 SGHAT, CDR2 FQNNGV. The CDR3 is made up of 14 amino acids. In DNA form, the CDR3 reads TGTGCCAGCAGCTTAGTCAGGCTGTATTCACCCCTCCACTTT. Translating gives CASSLVRLYSPLHF.